The 30 T cell receptor beta chains presented below share a single source sample, sequenced in a study of vaccination effects on CD4 cells after COVID-19. Antigens for these TCRs are unknown. Produced via immunoSEQ multiplex PCR; TCRdb's table is partial and in-frame only. The sample lists about 73,000 clones, nearly 75% occurring once. Following an approximately ten-day culture, CD4+ T cells were purified. The vaccine given was either BNT162b2 or mRNA-1273, in two doses. Sequenced material: CD4+ T cells from PBMCs cultured without peptide, taken after COVID-19 vaccination. The receptors come from a human donor who received a COVID-19 vaccine.

V and J are TRBV5-5 and TRBJ2-7, with TRBD1 matching 11 bases. CDR1 SGHKS and CDR2 YYEKEE come from the germline V gene (reference sequence). V shed 5 bases and J 3 bases; nucleotides not matched to a gene: 4. The CDR3 is 14 residues long. The CDR3 nucleotides read TGTGCCAGCAGTTCGGGACAGGGGGGCTACGAGCAGTACGTC. It is translated as CASSSGQGGYEQYV.

The chain joins TRBV10-3 to TRBJ2-3; 8 bases map to TRBD1. The CDR3 spans 13 residues. Germline V gene lookup returns CDR1 ENHRY and CDR2 SYGVKD. V was pared by 3 bases and J by 6 bases, with 2 bases of the junction left unmatched. DNA for the CDR3: TGTGCCATCAGTGAACAGGGGGAGGATACGCAGTATTTT. It codes for CAISEQGEDTQYF.

This chain joins TRBV6-5 and TRBJ2-3, with D possibly being TRBD1 (5 bases). The CDR3 has 14 residues. From germline, CDR1 is MNHEY and CDR2 SVGAGI. The germline V and J ends were trimmed by 6 bases and 2 bases, with 12 bases remaining between them. This CDR3 is CASSPVGLTDTQYF. DNA of the CDR3: TGTGCCAGCAGCCCCGTGGGGCTCACAGATACGCAGTATTTT.

The rearrangement links TRBV2 to TRBJ1-1, with D hard to call. Germline CDR1 SNHLY, CDR2 FYNNEI. V lost 6 bases and J 3 bases, leaving 5 bases between the germline ends. The length of the CDR3 is 11 residues. CDR3 DNA sequence: TGTGCCAGCAGCCAATACACTGAAGCTTTCTTT. This sequence encodes CASSQYTEAFF.

The J gene is TRBJ2-7, the V gene TRBV11-1; either TRBD1 or TRBD2 may fit D (5 bases each). Per germline, CDR1 SGHAT and CDR2 FQDESV (reference sequence). V shed 1 base and J shed 3 bases, with 10 bases lying between them. CDR3 length: 14 residues. CDR3 sequence (DNA): TGTGCCAGCAGCTTAGGGGACCCCCTCTACGAGCAGTACGTC. Translation gives CASSLGDPLYEQYV.

This clone was detected a few times. The V call is TRBV28, the J call TRBJ1-5, with D unresolved. V lost 3 bases and J lost 9, with 18 bases in between. Germline CDR1 and CDR2: MDHEN and SYDVKM. The CDR3 contains 15 residues. This CDR3 is CASSFSRTGIVPQHF. For the CDR3, the DNA is TGTGCCAGCAGTTTCTCTCGGACGGGGATTGTGCCCCAGCATTTT.

The chain employs TRBV3-1 (or the pseudogene TRBV3-2) and TRBJ2-3; the match to TRBD2 covers 14 bases. V shed 1 base and J 5 bases; nucleotides not matched to a gene: 5. The germline V gene has CDR1 LGHDT and CDR2 YNNKEL (reference sequence). This CDR3 comprises 17 residues. In nucleotides, the CDR3 is TGTGCCAGCAGCCAAGGACTAGCGGGGGGGCATGGAGATACGCAGTATTTT. It translates to CASSQGLAGGHGDTQYF.

The chain employs TRBV3-1 (or the pseudogene TRBV3-2) and TRBJ1-4; D unclear. V was shortened by 1 base and J by 0 bases, with 9 bases between the two germline ends. This CDR3 comprises 16 residues. CDR1 and CDR2 (germline): LGHDT, YNNKEL (reference sequence). The CDR3 nucleotides are TGTGCCAGCAGCCAAGGGAAGGTAGCAACTAATGAAAAACTGTTTTTT. Translating it yields CASSQGKVATNEKLFF.

V gene TRBV6-6 combines with J gene TRBJ2-1, with 8 bases lining up with TRBD2. The CDR3 runs 16 residues. Germline loops: CDR1 MNHNY, CDR2 SVGAGI (reference sequence). The ends lost 4 bases at V and 0 bases at J; junction bases unmatched: 5. CDR3 nucleotides: TGTGCCAGCAGTTTTTCCGGGACTAGCTCCTACAATGAGCAGTTCTTC. Translation: CASSFSGTSSYNEQFF.

The chain joins TRBV10-3 to TRBJ2-5; TRBD1 might be the D (5 bases). Germline assignment: CDR1 ENHRY and CDR2 SYGVKD. CDR3 length equals 16 residues. The V end was cut by 3 bases, the J end by 0 bases, with 14 bases between. CDR3 DNA: TGTGCCATCAGTGACCCCAAACCAGGGTACCAAGAGACCCAGTACTTC. Protein product: CAISDPKPGYQETQYF.

The CDR3 reads CAGRRDRGLHYEQYV. Here the CDR3 DNA reads TGCGCCGGGAGAAGGGACAGGGGGCTTCACTACGAGCAGTACGTC. The chain joins TRBV5-1 to TRBJ2-7; 12 positions agree with TRBD1. Germline CDR1 and CDR2: SGHRS and YFSETQ. CDR3 length equals 15 residues. V trimming: 10 bases; J trimming: 3 bases; junction bases outside the gene matches: 11.

V usage is TRBV15 and J usage is TRBJ2-3; a possible D gene is TRBD1 (6 bases). This CDR3 region has 16 residues. The germline V gene encodes CDR1 LNHNV and CDR2 YYDKDF (reference sequence). V shed 0 bases and J shed 2 bases, with 12 bases lying between them. The CDR3 here is CATSRDKDSYTDTQYF. In DNA form, the CDR3 reads TGTGCCACCAGCAGAGATAAGGACAGCTACACAGATACGCAGTATTTT.

This clone is a singleton in its sample. This rearrangement joins TRBV29-1 to TRBJ1-1, with D possibly matching TRBD1 (5 bases). The ends were cut back, 4 bases at V and 11 bases at J, with 26 bases in the middle. CDR1 SQVTM and CDR2 ANQGSEA come from the germline V gene. The CDR3 length is 15 residues. CDR3 nucleotide sequence: TGCAGCGTTGGAAGTTCCCCGGGACTCTCCTCTGGGGCTTTCTTT. The encoded protein is CSVGSSPGLSSGAFF. The complete variable domain, with remaining parts taken from reference TRBV29-1 and TRBJ1-1, reads SAVISQKPSRDICQRGTSLTIQCQVDSQVTMMFWYRQQPGQSLTLIATANQGSEATYESGFVIDKFPISRPNLTFSTLTVSNMSPEDSSIYLCSVGSSPGLSSGAFFGQGTRLTVV.

This sequence joins TRBV27 and TRBJ1-1; D gene unclear. CDR3 length equals 13 residues. V was clipped by 4 bases and J by 10 bases, with 16 bases between them. The germline gives CDR1 MNHEY, CDR2 SMNVEV (reference sequence). CDR3 residues: CASSSGMGMVAFF. DNA of the CDR3: TGTGCCAGCAGTTCGGGGATGGGTATGGTAGCTTTCTTT.

This clone was seen once. The rearrangement uses TRBV7-2 and TRBJ1-4; no reliable D call. The CDR3 is 13 residues long. The germline V gene encodes CDR1 SGHTA and CDR2 FQGNSA. Between the trimmed V and J ends, which lost 2 bases and 8 bases, there was a span of 9 bases. The CDR3 DNA is TGTGCCAGCAGCTTAAACAGAAGGGAAAAACTGTTTTTT. Translating gives CASSLNRREKLFF.

The rearrangement links TRBV7-2 to TRBJ1-1, with D perhaps TRBD1 (5 bases). Trimming took off 3 bases at V and 4 bases at J, with 12 bases between the two ends. This CDR3 is built from 14 residues. The germline V gene encodes CDR1 SGHTA and CDR2 FQGNSA. This CDR3 is CASSFGGWGTEAFF. CDR3 nucleotides: TGTGCCAGCAGCTTCGGGGGATGGGGCACTGAAGCTTTCTTT.

The chain recombines TRBV6-5 with TRBJ2-4; D is possibly TRBD1 (6 bases). V lost 6 bases and J lost 1, with 10 bases in between. Germline V gene lookup returns CDR1 MNHEY and CDR2 SVGAGI. This CDR3 has 14 amino acids. In nucleotides, the CDR3 is TGTGCCAGCAGGAGGGACACCGCCAAAAACATTCAGTACTTC. Translated, it gives CASRRDTAKNIQYF.

This chain uses TRBV5-1 with TRBJ2-2, with D perhaps TRBD1 (6 bases). With 4 bases removed from V and 2 bases from J, the gap between germline ends came to 12 bases. This CDR3 has 15 amino acids. Looked up from germline, CDR1 is SGHRS and CDR2 is YFSETQ. DNA of the CDR3: TGCGCCAGCAGCCTCGGACAGCTAAACACCGGGGAGCTGTTTTTT. Translation: CASSLGQLNTGELFF.

V is TRBV15 and J is TRBJ1-2; no reliable D call. Between the trimmed V and J ends, which lost 0 bases and 8 bases, there was a span of 13 bases. The CDR3 is 14 amino acids. The V gene's germline CDR1 is LNHNV and CDR2 YYDKDF (reference sequence). Written as DNA, the CDR3 is TGTGCCACCAGCAGAGACCCGGGTGGTGGGGGCTACACCTTC. Protein sequence: CATSRDPGGGGYTF.

This clone came up a few times. This rearrangement joins TRBV5-1 to TRBJ2-5; 9 nucleotides agree with TRBD1. The V segment lost 3 bases and the J segment 5 bases; nucleotides outside the gene matches: 5. The CDR3 length is 14 residues. In germline, CDR1 is SGHRS, CDR2 YFSETQ. Written as DNA, the CDR3 is TGCGCCAGCAGCTCCGGACAGGGGTACGAGACCCAGTACTTC. Protein sequence: CASSSGQGYETQYF.

The chain is built from TRBV4-2 and TRBJ1-6; 7 positions agree with TRBD1. CDR3 size: 13 residues. The germline CDR1 and CDR2 sequences are LGHNA and YNFKEQ. V shed 5 bases, J shed 9 bases, and the junction held 4 bases outside the gene matches. In DNA, the CDR3 is TGTGCCAGCAGCGACGACAGGGCTTCACCCCTCCACTTT. Protein product: CASSDDRASPLHF.

This CDR3 reads CASSRQGPYNSPLHF. In DNA form, the CDR3 reads TGTGCCAGTAGTAGGCAGGGGCCCTATAATTCACCCCTCCACTTT. This chain connects TRBV19 to TRBJ1-6, with a possible D match to TRBD1 (6 bases). The CDR3 contains 15 residues. V lost 4 bases to trimming and J lost 2 bases, with 9 bases between them. Germline assignment: CDR1 LNHDA and CDR2 SQIVND (reference sequence).

The rearrangement joins TRBV28 to TRBJ1-1; the match to TRBD1 covers 7 bases. CDR3 length: 15 amino acids. Losses at the gene ends were 5 bases for V and 3 bases for J; bases not matched to a gene: 9. Per the germline V gene, CDR1 is MDHEN and CDR2 is SYDVKM. As DNA, the CDR3 is TGTGCCAGCAGTAGGGTTGACAGGGCCTACACTGAAGCTTTCTTT. Protein product: CASSRVDRAYTEAFF.

The chain combines TRBV2 with TRBJ2-5; D is uncertain. Germline V gives CDR1 SNHLY, CDR2 FYNNEI. Deletions cut 6 bases from V and 0 bases from J, with 20 bases between. The CDR3 contains 17 residues. The CDR3: CASSQPDPPTNQETQYF. The CDR3 DNA is TGTGCCAGCAGCCAACCGGACCCACCCACAAACCAAGAGACCCAGTACTTC.

This clone was recorded only once. The chain links TRBV10-1 to TRBJ2-2, with 8 bases lining up with TRBD2. The germline CDR1 and CDR2 sequences are WNHNN and SYGVQD (reference sequence). CDR3 length: 15 residues. The ends lost 6 bases at V and 0 bases at J; junction bases unmatched: 3. The CDR3 nucleotides read TGCGCCAGCAGCAGCGGGGGATCGAACACCGGGGAGCTGTTTTTT. Translated, it gives CASSSGGSNTGELFF.

The chain couples TRBV7-9 to TRBJ2-7; D is possibly TRBD2 (5 bases). The germline CDR1 and CDR2 sequences are SEHNR and FQNEAQ (reference sequence). Trimming took off 4 bases at V and 6 bases at J, with 16 bases between the two ends. The CDR3 spans 14 residues. CDR3 sequence reads: CASSSNSALAEQYV. For the CDR3, the DNA is TGTGCCAGCAGCTCCAACAGCGCCCTAGCCGAGCAGTACGTC.

This clone showed up just a few times. V gene TRBV11-2 combines with J gene TRBJ2-7; TRBD2 agrees at 8 bases. Germline CDR1 SGHAT, CDR2 FQNNGV. With V trimmed by 4 bases and J by 7 bases, 9 bases remained unmatched. The CDR3 loop spans 14 amino acids. This CDR3 reads CASSSARLAREQYV. In DNA, the CDR3 is TGTGCCAGCAGCTCTGCCCGACTAGCGAGGGAGCAGTACGTC.

This clone was recorded only once. The chain combines TRBV10-3 with TRBJ1-1; a possible D gene is TRBD1 (5 bases). Per the germline V gene, CDR1 is ENHRY and CDR2 is SYGVKD. The V and J ends lost 3 bases and 0 bases respectively, with 11 bases between them. This CDR3 has 15 residues. CDR3 in amino acids: CAISDRGRVNTEAFF. Here the CDR3 DNA reads TGTGCCATCAGTGATAGAGGCAGGGTGAACACTGAAGCTTTCTTT.

This chain joins TRBV30 and TRBJ1-5; D not resolved. The CDR3 spans 13 residues. V gave up 2 bases and J gave up 3 bases, with 8 bases separating them. Germline V gives CDR1 GTSNPN, CDR2 SVGIG (reference sequence). DNA for the CDR3: TGTGCCTGGAGTCAACAGCACAATCAGCCCCAGCATTTT. Translated: CAWSQQHNQPQHF. The full variable domain, with the rest looked up from reference TRBV30 and TRBJ1-5, is SQTIHQWPATLVQPVGSPLSLECTVEGTSNPNLYWYRQAAGRGLQLLFYSVGIGQISSEVPQNLSASRPQDRQFILSSKKLLLSDSGFYLCAWSQQHNQPQHFGDGTRLSIL.

This clone was seen just once. This chain links TRBV6-1 with TRBJ1-3; D remains ambiguous. The CDR3 length is 16 residues. Per germline, CDR1 MNHNS and CDR2 SASEGT. V was clipped by 2 bases and J by 0 bases, with 11 bases between them. The CDR3 protein is CASSEQFQVSGNTIYF. As DNA, the CDR3 is TGTGCCAGCAGTGAACAGTTTCAGGTCTCTGGAAACACCATATATTTT.